Shown below are 21 T cell receptor beta chains from a single sample sequenced in a study of human T cells and chemical hapten exposure. TCRdb fed the RACE reads into MiXCR, producing one record per CDR3 protein. The sample shows approximately 33,000 distinct CDR3 sequences, approximately 7.4% of them seen only once. Regarding time point: healthy volunteer bleed at 2 weeks. Extraction yielded total RNA from whole blood (unfractionated). Sequences were obtained from whole blood. These receptors originate from a human donor in good health. Some clones in this sample may be carry-over from other donors' samples.

This clonotype was seen a handful of times. The chain is built from TRBV9 and TRBJ1-2; D is unresolved. V lost 1 base to trimming and J lost 5 bases, with 21 bases between them. The CDR3 contains 17 residues. Germline CDR1 is SGDLS and CDR2 is YYNGEE. CDR3 in amino acids: CASSVRSRVAPTYGYTF. CDR3 sequence (DNA): TGTGCCAGCAGCGTAAGGAGTCGAGTTGCACCGACTTATGGCTACACCTTC.

The chain uses TRBV6-2 or TRBV6-3 and TRBJ1-1; D uncertain. V gave up 2 bases and J gave up 0 bases, with 4 bases separating them. This CDR3 is built from 13 residues. Germline V gives CDR1 MNHEY, CDR2 SVGEGT. CDR3 region: CASSYPVNTEAFF. CDR3 in DNA: TGTGCCAGCAGTTACCCAGTGAACACTGAAGCTTTCTTT.

This clonotype was seen more than once but under ten times. The chain joins TRBV5-1 to TRBJ2-3; 10 bases are shared with TRBD2. The CDR3 totals 16 residues. V lost 1 base and J lost 1; bases outside the gene matches: 3. Germline assignment: CDR1 SGHRS and CDR2 YFSETQ. As DNA, the CDR3 is TGCGCCAGCAGCTTGTACCTAGCGGGAGGCACAGATACGCAGTATTTT. Translation: CASSLYLAGGTDTQYF.

This clonotype was counted at least ten times. The rearrangement links TRBV18 to TRBJ2-7, with a possible D match to TRBD1 (7 bases). This CDR3 is built from 15 residues. V lost 6 bases to trimming and J lost 5 bases, with 20 bases between them. Germline assignment: CDR1 KGHSH and CDR2 LQKENI. The CDR3 coding sequence is TGTGCCAGCTCCTCGGGAGACAGGGTGTTCGACGAGCAGTACTTC. Translation gives CASSSGDRVFDEQYF.

This clonotype showed up many times. The chain uses TRBV29-1 and TRBJ2-7; the D is unclear. Trimming pared 4 bases from V and 6 bases from J, leaving 19 bases between. The CDR3 extends over 14 amino acids. Germline CDR1 is SQVTM and CDR2 is ANQGSEA. The CDR3 DNA reads TGCAGCGTTGGGCAGGTCCGTCTGAGTGGCGAGCAGTACTTC. Translated: CSVGQVRLSGEQYF.

CDR3 sequence (DNA): TGTGCCAGCAGCCAACGACAGGATAACTATGGCTACACCTTC. This codes for CASSQRQDNYGYTF. The J gene is TRBJ1-2, the V gene TRBV3-1; weak D call: TRBD1 (6 bases). Trimming removed 2 bases from V and 1 base from J, with 8 bases in between. The CDR3 totals 14 residues. Germline V CDR1 and CDR2: LGHDT, YNNKEL (reference sequence).

This clonotype was counted between two and nine times. V and J are TRBV7-2 and TRBJ1-1; 8 bases are a match to TRBD1. Germline assignment: CDR1 SGHTA and CDR2 FQGNSA. The CDR3 length is 14 residues. The V segment lost 7 bases and the J segment 3 bases; nucleotides outside the gene matches: 7. Here the CDR3 DNA reads TGTGCCAGCACTACGGACAGGGCCCACACTGAAGCTTTCTTT. Its protein is CASTTDRAHTEAFF.

This clonotype came up a few times. V gene TRBV6-5 combines with J gene TRBJ2-1; 9 positions match TRBD2. Per germline, CDR1 MNHEY and CDR2 SVGAGI. The CDR3 spans 16 residues. V shed 2 bases, J shed 3 bases, and the junction held 5 bases outside the gene matches. The CDR3 DNA reads as TGTGCCAGCAGTTACGACCCTAGCGGGGTCTACAATGAGCAGTTCTTC. Amino acid sequence: CASSYDPSGVYNEQFF.

Relative to its sample, this clonotype is medium-sized. The chain uses TRBV29-1 and TRBJ2-7; either TRBD1 or TRBD2 may fit D (5 bases each). Deletions cut 6 bases from V and 4 bases from J, with 13 bases between. CDR3 length equals 12 residues. Germline CDR1 reads SQVTM; CDR2 reads ANQGSEA. CDR3 amino acids: CSVGDGGYEQYF. The CDR3, as DNA: TGCAGCGTGGGGGACGGAGGTTACGAGCAGTACTTC.

By share of the sample, this clonotype is medium-sized (0.01 to 0.1%). The V gene is TRBV7-2, the J gene TRBJ2-3; 7 bases line up with TRBD1. From germline, CDR1 is SGHTA and CDR2 FQGNSA. Unmatched junction bases numbered 3, after V lost 3 bases and J lost 0 bases. This CDR3 is built from 15 residues. The CDR3 spells CASSLDRTSTDTQYF. The DNA of the CDR3 is TGTGCCAGCAGCTTGGACAGGACTAGCACAGATACGCAGTATTTT.

This clonotype was seen ten or more times. The chain recombines TRBV10-3 with TRBJ2-1, with 12 bases identical to TRBD1. Germline V gene lookup returns CDR1 ENHRY and CDR2 SYGVKD. There are 13 residues in the CDR3. With 11 bases clipped from V and 11 bases from J, the junction kept 10 bases outside the gene matches. CDR3 region: CAVGTGGAGKQFF. CDR3 nucleotide sequence: TGTGCCGTCGGGACAGGGGGCGCGGGGAAGCAGTTCTTC.

Remarks on this clonotype: It may be a read error: a sequence one base away is much more abundant. The chain is built from TRBV27 and TRBJ2-2; the match to TRBD1 covers 9 bases. The CDR3 consists of 17 residues. Germline assignment: CDR1 MNHEY and CDR2 SMNVEV (reference sequence). Trimming took 0 bases from V and 3 from J; bases not matched to a gene: 5. The CDR3 DNA is TGTGCCAGCAGTTTATCGAGACAGGGGGGTGACACCGGGGAGCTGTTTTTT. Protein product: CASSLSRQGGDTGELFF.

This clonotype was seen many times. This chain uses TRBV5-5 with TRBJ1-1, with D uncertain. The CDR3 runs to 13 residues. Germline-derived CDR1 and CDR2 are SGHKS and YYEKEE (reference sequence). Trimming stripped 1 base from V and 3 bases from J, with 7 bases between. This chain's CDR3 is CASSLYSDTEAFF. In DNA, the CDR3 is TGTGCCAGCAGCTTGTACAGCGACACTGAAGCTTTCTTT. The complete variable domain, with remaining parts taken from reference TRBV5-5 and TRBJ1-1, reads DAGVTQSPTHLIKTRGQQVTLRCSPISGHKSVSWYQQVLGQGPQFIFQYYEKEERGRGNFPDRFSARQFPNYSSELNVNALLLGDSALYLCASSLYSDTEAFFGQGTRLTVV.

The chain has TRBV6-2 or TRBV6-3 and TRBJ1-1; TRBD1 aligns across 8 bases. The CDR3 length is 13 residues. V lost 6 bases to trimming and J lost 7 bases; unmatched junction nucleotides: 7. The germline CDR1 and CDR2 sequences are MNHEY and SVGEGT. In DNA, the CDR3 is TGTGCCAGCAGCCGGACAGGGCTTCGTGAAGCTTTCTTT. Its translation: CASSRTGLREAFF.

The chain recombines TRBV2 with TRBJ1-1; D gene uncertain. The V end lost 8 bases, the J end lost 8 bases, and 12 bases lay between the germline ends. The CDR3 extends over 11 amino acids. In germline, CDR1 is SNHLY, CDR2 FYNNEI. CDR3 sequence reads: CASHWTVEAFF. The CDR3 DNA sequence: TGTGCCAGCCACTGGACGGTCGAAGCTTTCTTT.

Ten or more counts support this clonotype. This sequence joins TRBV10-2 and TRBJ2-4; D is ambiguous. CDR3 length: 15 amino acids. CDR1 and CDR2 from the germline V gene are WSHSY and SAAADI. V shed 5 bases and J shed 0 bases, with 11 bases lying between them. DNA of the CDR3: TGCGCCAGCAGTTCCCCCCGAGCAGCCAAAAACATTCAGTACTTC. This codes for CASSSPRAAKNIQYF.

This clonotype has at least ten counts. V usage is TRBV29-1 and J usage is TRBJ1-4, with 7 bases that match TRBD1. The V gene's germline CDR1 is SQVTM and CDR2 ANQGSEA. CDR3 size: 13 residues. The chain's CDR3 is CRSTGAPNEKLFF. The CDR3 DNA is TGCAGAAGCACAGGGGCTCCAAATGAAAAACTGTTTTTT.

As concerns this clonotype: A clone one base away is much larger, so this may be a read error. This chain uses TRBV6-2 or TRBV6-3 with TRBJ2-7; D is uncertain. Germline CDR1 reads MNHEY; CDR2 reads SVGEGT. The CDR3 consists of 11 residues. V lost 8 bases and J lost 0, with 5 bases in between. Here the CDR3 DNA reads TGTGCCAGCGGTAACTCCTACGAGCAGTACTTC. Amino acid sequence: CASGNSYEQYF.

The chain recombines TRBV20-1 with TRBJ1-2, with D possibly being TRBD1 (5 bases). V was cut by 3 bases and J by 6 bases, with 14 bases left in between. Germline CDR1 is DFQATT and CDR2 is SNEGSKA (reference sequence). The length of the CDR3 is 13 residues. CDR3 region: CSASRTDIDGYTF. The CDR3 coding sequence is TGCAGTGCTAGTAGAACGGACATCGATGGCTACACCTTC.

The rearrangement uses TRBV12-3 or TRBV12-4 and TRBJ2-3; 8 bases are a match to TRBD2. The CDR3 loop spans 16 amino acids. The ends lost 4 bases at V and 1 base at J; junction bases unmatched: 7. CDR3: CASSSSAGVCTDTQYF. In DNA form, the CDR3 reads TGTGCCAGCAGTTCGTCAGCGGGGGTCTGCACAGATACGCAGTATTTT.

This clonotype was seen ten or more times. The chain carries TRBV3-1 and TRBJ2-1; D may be TRBD1 or TRBD2 (5 bases each). This CDR3 spans 16 amino acids. Trimming left V 0 bases short and J 5 bases short, with 14 bases between. CDR1 and CDR2 (germline): LGHDT, YNNKEL (reference sequence). CDR3 loop: CASSQDSRGRNNEQFF. The CDR3 region has the DNA TGTGCCAGCAGCCAAGATAGCCGGGGACGTAACAATGAGCAGTTCTTC.